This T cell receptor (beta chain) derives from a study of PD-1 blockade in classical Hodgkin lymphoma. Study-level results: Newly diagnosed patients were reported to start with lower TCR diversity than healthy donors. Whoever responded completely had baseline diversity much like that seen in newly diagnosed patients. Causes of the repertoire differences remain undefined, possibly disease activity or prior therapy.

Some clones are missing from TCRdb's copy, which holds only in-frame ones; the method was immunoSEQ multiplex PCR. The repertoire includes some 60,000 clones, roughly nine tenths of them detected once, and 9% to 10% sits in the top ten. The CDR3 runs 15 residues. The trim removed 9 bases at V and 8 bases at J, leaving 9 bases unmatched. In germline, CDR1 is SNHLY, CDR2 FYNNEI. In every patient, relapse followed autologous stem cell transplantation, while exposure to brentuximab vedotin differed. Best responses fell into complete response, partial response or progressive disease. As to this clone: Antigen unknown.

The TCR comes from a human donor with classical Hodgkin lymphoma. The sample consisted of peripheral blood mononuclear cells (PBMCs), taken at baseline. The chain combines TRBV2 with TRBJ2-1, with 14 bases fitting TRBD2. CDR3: CARPGTSGSDHEQFF. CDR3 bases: TGTGCCAGGCCTGGGACTAGCGGGAGTGATCATGAGCAGTTCTTC.